The clone carrying this TCR beta chain came up once. This record comes from a study of blood T cell repertoires in COVID-19. The CDR3 has 13 amino acids. From germline, CDR1 is MDHEN and CDR2 SYDVKM. V shed 3 bases and J shed 8 bases, with 11 bases lying between them. Study processing details: Amplification of reference gene primers was used by the study to estimate nucleated cell counts. The protocol was immunoSEQ multiplex PCR, while the TCRdb copy is restricted to in-frame clones and leaves out a portion. That table furnishes V, J and clone size, whereas the DNA furnished D and trimming. This table holds some 150,000 clones, over 80% found once.

The specimen was peripheral blood. The V gene is TRBV28, the J gene TRBJ2-1, with D maybe TRBD1 (5 bases). The clonotype was recovered from a woman in her sixties or seventies with acute or convalescent COVID-19. The DNA of the CDR3 is TGTGCCAGCAGTTTGCAGGGTACCCATGAGCAGTTCTTC. This sequence encodes CASSLQGTHEQFF. The whole variable domain, remainder taken from reference TRBV28 and TRBJ2-1, is DVKVTQSSRYLVKRTGEKVFLECVQDMDHENMFWYRQDPGLGLRLIYFSYDVKMKEKGDIPEGYSVSREKKERFSLILESASTNQTSMYLCASSLQGTHEQFFGPGTRLTVL.